This TCR beta chain was identified in a study of cytomegalovirus exposure and HLA in healthy donors. While unrecorded immune exposures were likely, the donors were nominally healthy when sampled. As regards this clone: Its antigen remains unidentified.

The study's findings and limits: It is likely that the observed cluster of highly shared sequence variants was a sequencing artifact.

CDR3 length equals 14 residues. Trimming cost V 0 bases and J 1 base; bases outside gene matches: 0. CDR1 and CDR2 (germline): SGHNT, YYREEE (reference sequence). The study ran its PCR with 60 Vbeta and 13 Jbeta primers. Clones were sequenced by immunoSEQ multiplex PCR, and TCRdb holds only the in-frame ones, with some missing. The sample holds about 180,000 clones, about 83% seen once. This rearrangement joins TRBV5-4 to TRBJ1-2; 7 bases fit TRBD1. The origin of this receptor is a girl under 18 in good health and CMV-seropositive. The sample was PBMCs. The CDR3 sequence is CASSLGQGNYGYTF. DNA of the CDR3: TGTGCCAGCAGCTTGGGACAGGGTAACTATGGCTACACCTTC.